Presented here are 21 T cell receptor beta chains from one specimen sequenced in a study of cytomegalovirus exposure and HLA in healthy donors. PCR employed 60 Vbeta and 13 Jbeta primers. Clones were read by immunoSEQ multiplex PCR, and TCRdb kept only the in-frame ones, dropping some. The data show tens of thousands of clones, less than 80% seen once. Sequencing input: PBMCs. These TCRs come from a woman between 45 and 60 years old in good health and CMV-seropositive.

The rearrangement joins TRBV19 to TRBJ1-2; 7 bases align to TRBD1. The length of the CDR3 is 15 residues. The V gene's germline CDR1 is LNHDA and CDR2 SQIVND (reference sequence). J was trimmed by 8 bases and V by 5 bases; bases with no gene match: 14. For the CDR3, the DNA is TGTGCCAGTAGTCTCCTACTGGTAGGGGGCTCAGGCTACACCTTC. Translated: CASSLLLVGGSGYTF.

This sequence joins TRBV11-1 and TRBJ2-2, with D uncertain. Trimming left V 6 bases short and J 5 bases short, with 10 bases between. The CDR3 extends over 13 amino acids. Per the germline V gene, CDR1 is SGHAT and CDR2 is FQDESV (reference sequence). CDR3 DNA: TGTGCCAGCAGGGGCCGCCTAACCGGGGAGCTGTTTTTT. It is translated as CASRGRLTGELFF.

This sequence joins TRBV6-1 and TRBJ2-7, with 7 bases aligning to TRBD2. Per germline, CDR1 MNHNS and CDR2 SASEGT. Trimming at V came to 4 bases and at J to 3 bases, leaving 3 bases not matched to a gene. This CDR3 spans 13 amino acids. The CDR3 bases are TGTGCCAGCAGTGCGTGGGGGGGCTACGAGCAGTACTTC. Translation gives CASSAWGGYEQYF.

The rearrangement joins TRBV27 to TRBJ1-5, with D uncertain. V was cut by 2 bases and J by 0 bases, with 8 bases left in between. The CDR3 is 15 amino acids. CDR1 and CDR2 (germline): MNHEY, SMNVEV (reference sequence). The CDR3: CASSLGLYSNQPQHF. The DNA for the CDR3 is TGTGCCAGCAGTTTAGGGCTGTATAGCAATCAGCCCCAGCATTTT.

This clone is medium-sized (0.01 to 0.1%) in the sample. The V call is TRBV27, the J call TRBJ2-7; D might be TRBD1 (6 bases). The CDR3 is 13 residues long. The V and J ends lost 3 bases and 4 bases respectively, with 10 bases between them. Germline V CDR1 and CDR2: MNHEY, SMNVEV (reference sequence). CDR3 region: CASSFGQLYEQYF. The CDR3 DNA reads as TGTGCCAGCAGTTTTGGACAGTTATACGAGCAGTACTTC.

This clone was counted between two and nine times. The chain combines TRBV6-5 with TRBJ2-2; 7 nucleotides align to TRBD1. This CDR3 spans 14 amino acids. V shed 6 bases and J 0 bases; nucleotides not matched to a gene: 1. CDR1 and CDR2 from the germline V gene are MNHEY and SVGAGI. CDR3 nucleotides: TGTGCCAGCAGGGACAGGACGAACACCGGGGAGCTGTTTTTT. It specifies CASRDRTNTGELFF.

The chain has TRBV5-1 and TRBJ2-3, with TRBD2 identical over 12 bases. With V trimmed by 6 bases and J by 0 bases, 8 bases remained unmatched. The length of the CDR3 is 17 residues. Germline CDR1 reads SGHRS; CDR2 reads YFSETQ. Written as DNA, the CDR3 is TGCGCCAGCAATCTAGCGGGGGGGCCTACCAGCACAGATACGCAGTATTTT. Encoded protein: CASNLAGGPTSTDTQYF. The full variable domain, completed using reference TRBV5-1 and TRBJ2-3, is KAGVTQTPRYLIKTRGQQVTLSCSPISGHRSVSWYQQTPGQGLQFLFEYFSETQRNKGNFPGRFSGRQFSNSRSEMNVSTLELGDSALYLCASNLAGGPTSTDTQYFGPGTRLTVL.

The chain has TRBV27 and TRBJ2-7; D may be TRBD2 (6 bases). Germline V CDR1 and CDR2: MNHEY, SMNVEV (reference sequence). The V gene lost 2 bases and the J gene lost 4 bases, with 9 bases spanning the gap. CDR3 length: 13 residues. DNA of the CDR3: TGTGCCAGCAGTTTAGAAGGAGGGTACGAGCAGTACTTC. Translating it yields CASSLEGGYEQYF.

This chain connects TRBV7-6 to TRBJ2-7, with 9 bases identical to TRBD1. The CDR3 length is 18 residues. CDR1 and CDR2 from the germline V gene are SGHVS and FNYEAQ. The V segment lost 5 bases and the J segment 6 bases; nucleotides outside the gene matches: 20. The CDR3 DNA reads as TGTGCCAGCAGCCCCCGTATTCCGACAGGGGGTTTTTGGCCCGAGCAGTACTTC. Translating it yields CASSPRIPTGGFWPEQYF.

The chain links TRBV2 to TRBJ1-2; no firm D call. CDR1 and CDR2 (germline): SNHLY, FYNNEI. The CDR3 has 12 amino acids. Trimming shortened V by 2 bases and J by 8 bases, and 9 bases separated the two germline ends. The CDR3 region has the DNA TGTGCCAGCAGTGAATACTTAGCGGGCTACACCTTC. Protein sequence: CASSEYLAGYTF.

The chain recombines TRBV6-1 with TRBJ1-3, with D uncertain. This CDR3 region has 17 residues. The germline V gene encodes CDR1 MNHNS and CDR2 SASEGT. Between the trimmed V and J ends, which lost 1 base and 1 base, there was a span of 14 bases. Here the CDR3 DNA reads TGTGCCAGCAGTGAAGATCTGGCGGGGATTTCTGGAAACACCATATATTTT. Protein product: CASSEDLAGISGNTIYF.

A few counts support this clone. The chain joins TRBV19 to TRBJ1-3; 8 nucleotides line up with TRBD1. V was pared by 8 bases and J by 0 bases, with 6 bases of the junction left unmatched. The CDR3 runs 15 residues. The germline V gene encodes CDR1 LNHDA and CDR2 SQIVND (reference sequence). CDR3 nucleotides: TGTGCCAGTGGAAGACAGGGGCTCTCTGGAAACACCATATATTTT. It yields the protein CASGRQGLSGNTIYF.

This clone was counted a few times. This chain links TRBV6-6 with TRBJ1-2; D is unresolved. Germline CDR1 is MNHNY and CDR2 is SVGAGI (reference sequence). Trimming took off 7 bases at V and 4 bases at J, with 13 bases between the two ends. The CDR3 is made up of 13 amino acids. The CDR3 reads CASTSRALYGYTF. In DNA, the CDR3 is TGTGCCAGCACCTCGAGGGCACTCTATGGCTACACCTTC.

This clone was counted a single time. The rearrangement joins TRBV9 to TRBJ2-5; 11 nucleotides agree with TRBD2. CDR1 and CDR2 (germline): SGDLS, YYNGEE. This CDR3 contains 15 residues. V dropped 3 bases and J dropped 1; count of bases not matched to a gene: 2. The chain's CDR3 is CASSASGGTQETQYF. The CDR3 DNA follows: TGTGCCAGCAGCGCTAGCGGGGGGACCCAAGAGACCCAGTACTTC. Full variable domain (missing parts from reference TRBV9 and TRBJ2-5): DSGVTQTPKHLITATGQRVTLRCSPRSGDLSVYWYQQSLDQGLQFLIQYYNGEERAKGNILERFSAQQFPDLHSELNLSSLELGDSALYFCASSASGGTQETQYFGPGTRLLVL.

V and J are TRBV4-2 and TRBJ2-3; a possible D gene is TRBD2 (7 bases). The CDR3 is made up of 16 amino acids. Germline V gives CDR1 LGHNA, CDR2 YNFKEQ. Deletions cut 5 bases from V and 2 bases from J, with 17 bases between. The CDR3 here is CASSWDLAGATDTQYF. As DNA, the CDR3 is TGTGCCAGCAGCTGGGATTTGGCGGGGGCCACAGATACGCAGTATTTT.

The rearrangement links TRBV29-1 to TRBJ2-5, with TRBD2 identical over 10 bases. CDR3 size: 12 residues. J lost 4 bases, V lost 7 bases, and 3 bases had no gene match. Germline CDR1 reads SQVTM; CDR2 reads ANQGSEA. As DNA, the CDR3 is TGCAGCGGTTTAGCGGGGGGAGAGACCCAGTACTTC. Translation: CSGLAGGETQYF.

In this sample, this clone turned up a few times. The chain is built from TRBV19 and TRBJ2-7, with 7 bases identical to TRBD1. Looked up from germline, CDR1 is LNHDA and CDR2 is SQIVND (reference sequence). This CDR3 has 14 amino acids. With 1 base clipped from V and 1 base from J, the junction kept 1 base outside the gene matches. The CDR3 DNA follows: TGTGCCAGTAGTATAGGCAGGGGGTCCTACGAGCAGTACTTC. It codes for CASSIGRGSYEQYF.

The rearrangement uses TRBV2 and TRBJ1-1; TRBD1 agrees at 11 bases. V lost 0 bases to trimming and J lost 4 bases; unmatched junction nucleotides: 10. Germline V gives CDR1 SNHLY, CDR2 FYNNEI. This CDR3 has 18 residues. The chain's CDR3 is CASSEAFRGDRGFTEAFF. For the CDR3, the DNA is TGTGCCAGCAGTGAAGCCTTTAGGGGGGACAGGGGGTTCACTGAAGCTTTCTTT. Looking up the rest from reference TRBV2 and TRBJ1-1 gives the full variable domain: EPEVTQTPSHQVTQMGQEVILRCVPISNHLYFYWYRQILGQKVEFLVSFYNNEISEKSEIFDDQFSVERPDGSNFTLKIRSTKLEDSAMYFCASSEAFRGDRGFTEAFFGQGTRLTVV.

The chain recombines TRBV6-5 with TRBJ2-5, with 8 bases aligning to TRBD1. From germline, CDR1 is MNHEY and CDR2 SVGAGI. The V and J ends lost 6 bases and 5 bases, in that order; junction bases with no gene match: 2. This CDR3 has 12 residues. The DNA of the CDR3 is TGTGCCAGCAGGCGGACAGGGGAGACCCAGTACTTC. Encoded protein: CASRRTGETQYF.

J is TRBJ1-1 and V is TRBV28; 7 positions agree with TRBD1. The CDR3 sequence is 20 residues long. Germline assignment: CDR1 MDHEN and CDR2 SYDVKM. With 3 bases clipped from V and 0 bases from J, the junction kept 19 bases outside the gene matches. The CDR3 DNA is TGTGCCAGCAGTTTCGCCTTCCGGGACAGTGAGAATATTATGAACACTGAAGCTTTCTTT. It encodes CASSFAFRDSENIMNTEAFF.

V is TRBV7-6 and J is TRBJ1-5; perhaps TRBD1 as D (5 bases). The germline V gene has CDR1 SGHVS and CDR2 FNYEAQ. Trimming took off 4 bases at V and 3 bases at J, with 13 bases between the two ends. The CDR3 is made up of 15 amino acids. The CDR3 loop is CASSWQEGINQPQHF. The CDR3 DNA follows: TGTGCCAGCAGCTGGCAGGAGGGGATCAATCAGCCCCAGCATTTT.